The 9 T cell receptor beta chains presented below share a single source sample, sequenced in a study of cytomegalovirus exposure and HLA in healthy donors. The PCR contained 60 Vbeta and 13 Jbeta primers. Data came from immunoSEQ multiplex PCR; TCRdb stores just in-frame clones and leaves some out. The sample contains 95,000 to 100,000 clones, roughly 74% of which appear only once. Sequencing was carried out using PBMCs. The receptor source for this set is a woman between 40 and 55 years old in good health and CMV-seronegative.

Only a few counts were recorded for this clone. The chain employs TRBV7-2 and TRBJ2-7, with 8 bases fitting TRBD2. CDR1 is SGHTA, CDR2 FQGNSA, per germline. The CDR3 contains 15 residues. The ends lost 5 bases at V and 2 bases at J; junction bases unmatched: 8. The CDR3 is CASSRPLADTYEQYF. In DNA, the CDR3 is TGTGCCAGCAGCCGCCCACTAGCGGATACCTACGAGCAGTACTTC.

The rearrangement uses TRBV7-8 and TRBJ2-7; D is perhaps TRBD2 (6 bases). There are 13 residues in the CDR3. Between the trimmed V and J ends, which lost 5 bases and 3 bases, there was a span of 11 bases. Germline V lookup: CDR1 SGHVS, CDR2 FQNEAQ. CDR3 nucleotides: TGTGCCAGCAGCCCCCGGGGGAACTACGAGCAGTACTTC. Translation gives CASSPRGNYEQYF.

The rearrangement joins TRBV19 to TRBJ1-1; TRBD1 matches at 8 bases. With 6 bases clipped from V and 3 bases from J, the junction kept 0 bases outside the gene matches. In germline, CDR1 is LNHDA, CDR2 SQIVND (reference sequence). There are 12 residues in the CDR3. CDR3 in DNA: TGTGCCAGTAGGGACAGGGACACTGAAGCTTTCTTT. This sequence encodes CASRDRDTEAFF. The full variable domain, with the rest looked up from reference TRBV19 and TRBJ1-1, is DGGITQSPKYLFRKEGQNVTLSCEQNLNHDAMYWYRQDPGQGLRLIYYSQIVNDFQKGDIAEGYSVSREKKESFPLTVTSAQKNPTAFYLCASRDRDTEAFFGQGTRLTVV.

This chain joins TRBV9 and TRBJ2-7, with D maybe TRBD1 (6 bases). This CDR3 region has 12 residues. Between the trimmed V and J ends, which lost 3 bases and 6 bases, there was a span of 10 bases. CDR1 is SGDLS and CDR2 is YYNGEE in the germline V gene. DNA for the CDR3: TGTGCCAGCAGCGGCCAGGGGCCCGAGCAGTACTTC. Encoded protein: CASSGQGPEQYF.

The V gene is TRBV13, the J gene TRBJ2-5, with 10 nucleotides matching TRBD2. V lost 4 bases and J lost 1; bases outside the gene matches: 6. Germline lookup yields CDR1 PRHDT and CDR2 FYEKMQ (reference sequence). This CDR3 is 16 amino acids long. CDR3 sequence: CASSSRTSGVQETQYF. The DNA for the CDR3 is TGTGCCAGCAGCTCTCGGACTAGCGGTGTCCAAGAGACCCAGTACTTC. The whole variable domain, remainder taken from reference TRBV13 and TRBJ2-5, is AAGVIQSPRHLIKEKRETATLKCYPIPRHDTVYWYQQGPGQDPQFLISFYEKMQSDKGSIPDRFSAQQFSDYHSELNMSSLELGDSALYFCASSSRTSGVQETQYFGPGTRLLVL.

In its sample, this clone was seen once. This rearrangement joins TRBV13 to TRBJ2-7, with D possibly matching TRBD2 (5 bases). Germline CDR1 and CDR2: PRHDT and FYEKMQ (reference sequence). Trimming took 0 bases from V and 5 from J, leaving 14 bases between them. The CDR3 length is 15 residues. Here the CDR3 reads CASSLGDRQRDEQYF. CDR3 DNA sequence: TGTGCCAGCAGCTTAGGGGACCGCCAGAGGGACGAGCAGTACTTC.

The gene calls are TRBV7-3 and TRBJ2-1; the match to TRBD1 covers 11 bases. With 5 bases clipped from V and 8 bases from J, the junction kept 14 bases outside the gene matches. The CDR3 is 17 residues long. The germline V gene encodes CDR1 SGHTA and CDR2 FQGTGA. DNA for the CDR3: TGTGCCAGCAGCCTCTCTTGGCCGGGACAGGGGGGGGATGAGCAGTTCTTC. Amino acids: CASSLSWPGQGGDEQFF.

The genes are TRBV11-2 and TRBJ2-1; 16 bases line up with TRBD2. The CDR3 sequence is 17 residues long. Germline CDR1 reads SGHAT; CDR2 reads FQNNGV. Unmatched junction bases numbered 7, after V lost 5 bases and J lost 6 bases. The CDR3 nucleotides read TGTGCCAGCAGCCTGGGACTAGCGGGGGGGCCGGGCAATGAGCAGTTCTTC. Protein product: CASSLGLAGGPGNEQFF.

The chain employs TRBV9 and TRBJ2-5; D may be TRBD2 (6 bases). This CDR3 spans 14 amino acids. V lost 3 bases, J lost 2 bases, and 11 bases lay in between. Germline assignment: CDR1 SGDLS and CDR2 YYNGEE. The DNA for the CDR3 is TGTGCCAGCAGCGCAATTAGCGGACAAGAGACCCAGTACTTC. Its translation: CASSAISGQETQYF. The full variable domain, rest sourced from reference TRBV9 and TRBJ2-5, is DSGVTQTPKHLITATGQRVTLRCSPRSGDLSVYWYQQSLDQGLQFLIQYYNGEERAKGNILERFSAQQFPDLHSELNLSSLELGDSALYFCASSAISGQETQYFGPGTRLLVL.